The source of this T cell receptor (beta chain) is a study of shared clonotypes between healthy human individuals. Study results and limitations: Sampling included only blood; tissue repertoires likely differ.

Only CD45RO-negative cells positively selected for CCR7 counted as naive CD8 cells, so terminally differentiated effector memory CD45RA+ cells were excluded. Healthy and HIV-negative, the adult donors had no recent acute infections or vaccinations. From germline, CDR1 is MGHRA and CDR2 YSYEKL. CDR3 length equals 17 residues. J gave up 2 bases and V 1 base, and 6 bases lay outside the gene matches. About this clone: Antigen specificity is unknown.

Deep-level settings were used for running the assay. Original analysis: ImmunoSEQ output lacked quality scores and full-length reads, limiting matched filtering. TCRdb keeps only in-frame clones here, not all; method: immunoSEQ multiplex PCR. Clone size and the V and J calls come from that table; the DNA yielded D and trimming. The repertoire consists of almost 700,000 clones, with around 90% occurring once and the leading ten covering approximately 24%. This chain connects TRBV4-1 to TRBJ2-5; 11 positions agree with TRBD2. The sample was naive CD8+ T cells sorted from blood. The source is a young man in good health. The CDR3 reads CASSQASLAGGQETQYF. CDR3 nucleotide sequence: TGCGCCAGCAGCCAAGCGTCGCTAGCGGGAGGACAAGAGACCCAGTACTTC.